This T cell receptor (beta chain) was recorded in a study of OX40 agonist ivuxolimab in advanced cancers. V lost 3 bases to trimming and J lost 3 bases, with 15 bases between them. CDR1 and CDR2 from the germline V gene are MGHRA and YSYEKL. This CDR3 has 15 residues. Assay: immunoSEQ multiplex PCR; the TCRdb copy retains only in-frame clones and omits some. The sample lists about 6,500 clones, 55% to 75% seen once, with 15% to 20% in the top ten. The chain recombines TRBV4-1 with TRBJ2-7; D gene uncertain. The sequence came from an adult with an advanced solid tumor such as melanoma, head and neck, liver or kidney cancer. Specimen: CD4+ or CD8+ T cells sorted from blood, collected in a trial of the OX40 agonist ivuxolimab. CDR3 loop: CASSHHATTYYEQYF. CDR3 in DNA: TGCGCCAGCAGCCACCATGCCACGACCTACTACGAGCAGTACTTC.